This TCR beta chain was sequenced in a study of blood T cell repertoires in COVID-19. The wider study: T cells, B-cell-depleted T cells, or PBMCs provided the cDNA or gDNA that served as material.

CDR1 is SGHAT, CDR2 FQNNGV, per germline. Trimming removed 5 bases at V and 4 bases at J, with 18 bases between. CDR3 length equals 15 residues. Original data processing: Reference gene primer amplification in the assay estimated nucleated cell counts. The table came from immunoSEQ multiplex PCR; TCRdb's copy has only in-frame clones and leaves some out. V and J calls plus clone size are reproduced from that table; the DNA served to infer D and trimming. The sample has 200,000 to 250,000 clones, around nine tenths seen once. The sequence was obtained from a man aged 60-69 years who had recovered from COVID-19. The sequenced sample consisted of peripheral blood. The V gene is TRBV11-2, the J gene TRBJ2-7; D is possibly TRBD2 (5 bases). CDR3 loop: CASSPLDSASYEQYF. The CDR3 DNA reads TGTGCCAGCAGCCCCCTGGACTCTGCGTCGTACGAGCAGTACTTC.